Presented here are 3 T cell receptor beta chains from one specimen sequenced in a study of blood T cell repertoires in COVID-19. The data were produced by immunoSEQ multiplex PCR, yet TCRdb's version contains in-frame clones alone and is incomplete. The sample yields roughly 150,000 clones, about four fifths seen once. The material sequenced was peripheral blood. The receptors derive from a man in his 70s who had recovered from COVID-19.

The CDR3 DNA reads as TGTGCCAGCAGTTCCGCGCAAGGCAGGGCCCACGAGCAGTACTTC. Encoded protein: CASSSAQGRAHEQYF. The chain combines TRBV28 with TRBJ2-7; the D gene is possibly TRBD1 (5 bases). The CDR3 runs to 15 residues. Germline V gene lookup returns CDR1 MDHEN and CDR2 SYDVKM. The V gene lost 4 bases and the J gene lost 5 bases, with 18 bases spanning the gap. Combining the CDR3 with reference TRBV28 and TRBJ2-7 gives the whole variable domain DVKVTQSSRYLVKRTGEKVFLECVQDMDHENMFWYRQDPGLGLRLIYFSYDVKMKEKGDIPEGYSVSREKKERFSLILESASTNQTSMYLCASSSAQGRAHEQYFGPGTRLTVT.

There are a few counts of this clone. The rearrangement joins TRBV30 to TRBJ2-7; D possibly corresponds to TRBD2 (6 bases). The ends were cut back, 6 bases at V and 5 bases at J, with 11 bases in the middle. The CDR3 has 11 amino acids. Germline V gene data show CDR1 as GTSNPN and CDR2 as SVGIG (reference sequence). CDR3 loop: CACRLVNEQYF. CDR3 nucleotides: TGTGCCTGCCGACTAGTTAACGAGCAGTACTTC.

The rearrangement links TRBV7-9 to TRBJ1-1, with 11 bases aligning to TRBD1. Germline CDR1 SEHNR, CDR2 FQNEAQ (reference sequence). The CDR3 is 17 residues long. V lost 5 bases to trimming and J lost 3 bases; unmatched junction nucleotides: 11. The CDR3 sequence is CASSHGQGANRDTEAFF. The CDR3 DNA is TGTGCCAGCAGCCACGGACAGGGGGCTAATCGAGACACTGAAGCTTTCTTT.